The 21 T cell receptor beta chains below come from one sample, sequenced in a study of blood T cells in healthy people across ages. Combining a sample-barcoded 5' primer with a J-beta primer mix, a second PCR ran for roughly 6 to 12 cycles. Via MiXCR, TCRdb re-called the 5' RACE reads, giving one row per CDR3 protein. The repertoire holds 780,000 or so distinct CDR3 sequences, with more than 50% as singletons. Specimen: blood. The receptor source for this set is a man between 35 and 55 years old in good health.

The V gene is TRBV7-8, the J gene TRBJ2-4; D gene uncertain. V lost 3 bases to trimming and J lost 3 bases, with 6 bases between them. This CDR3 spans 13 amino acids. Germline lookup yields CDR1 SGHVS and CDR2 FQNEAQ. CDR3 residues: CASSFADKNIQYF. The CDR3 nucleotides are TGTGCCAGCAGCTTTGCGGACAAAAACATTCAGTACTTC. The whole variable domain, remainder taken from reference TRBV7-8 and TRBJ2-4, is GAGVSQSPRYKVAKRGQDVALRCDPISGHVSLFWYQQALGQGPEFLTYFQNEAQLDKSGLPSDRFFAERPEGSVSTLKIQRTQQEDSAVYLCASSFADKNIQYFGAGTRLSVL.

The chain links TRBV2 to TRBJ1-6; tentatively, D is TRBD1 (5 bases). Germline values: CDR1 SNHLY, CDR2 FYNNEI. The CDR3 runs 17 residues. The germline V and J ends were trimmed by 5 bases and 0 bases, with 14 bases remaining between them. The CDR3 region is CASSLGAGGSYNSPLHF. CDR3 sequence (DNA): TGTGCCAGCAGTCTCGGGGCCGGAGGCTCCTATAATTCACCCCTCCACTTT.

CDR3 coding DNA: TGCGCCAGCAGCCAAGGATCAGGAGTCTACGAGCAGTACTTC. Its protein is CASSQGSGVYEQYF. The V call is TRBV4-3, the J call TRBJ2-7; D remains unclear. V was clipped by 1 base and J by 3 bases, with 10 bases between them. CDR3 size: 14 residues. The germline V gene encodes CDR1 LGHNA and CDR2 YSLEER.

This clonotype was seen a few times. This chain uses TRBV7-9 with TRBJ1-6; 7 positions match TRBD1. V gave up 5 bases and J gave up 10 bases; unmatched junction bases: 11. Germline CDR1 SEHNR, CDR2 FQNEAQ (reference sequence). The CDR3 totals 15 residues. The CDR3 DNA reads as TGTGCCAGCAGCCGCCGACAGGGTAAAGGATCACCCCTCCACTTT. It encodes CASSRRQGKGSPLHF. The whole variable domain, remainder taken from reference TRBV7-9 and TRBJ1-6, is DTGVSQNPRHKITKRGQNVTFRCDPISEHNRLYWYRQTLGQGPEFLTYFQNEAQLEKSRLLSDRFSAERPKGSFSTLEIQRTEQGDSAMYLCASSRRQGKGSPLHFGNGTRLTVT.

The chain is built from TRBV7-2 and TRBJ2-1; TRBD1 matches at 7 bases. After removal of 2 bases from V and 6 bases from J, the junction contained 7 bases not matched to a gene. Germline V lookup: CDR1 SGHTA, CDR2 FQGNSA. The CDR3 is 15 amino acids. DNA for the CDR3: TGTGCCAGCAGCTTATCCGGGACAGCTATCAATGAGCAGTTCTTC. This gives the protein CASSLSGTAINEQFF.

The chain joins TRBV7-9 to TRBJ2-6, with D uncertain. There are 13 residues in the CDR3. The germline gives CDR1 SEHNR, CDR2 FQNEAQ (reference sequence). Trimming removed 5 bases at V and 4 bases at J, with 6 bases between. The CDR3 sequence: CASSAGGANVLTF. The DNA of the CDR3 is TGTGCCAGCAGCGCCGGGGGGGCCAACGTCCTGACTTTC.

This clonotype has a count of ten or more. The chain is built from TRBV4-3 and TRBJ2-1; TRBD1 aligns across 10 bases. V was clipped by 1 base and J by 6 bases; unmatched bases: 3. Germline loops: CDR1 LGHNA, CDR2 YSLEER. This CDR3 is 15 amino acids long. CDR3 loop: CASSQADRGVNEQFF. In DNA, the CDR3 is TGCGCCAGCAGCCAAGCGGACAGGGGGGTCAATGAGCAGTTCTTC.

This clonotype came up a few times. V gene TRBV4-2 combines with J gene TRBJ2-5, with D perhaps matching TRBD2 (7 bases). Germline lookup yields CDR1 LGHNA and CDR2 YNFKEQ. This CDR3 region has 14 residues. With 0 bases removed from V and 3 bases from J, the gap between germline ends came to 8 bases. CDR3 loop: CASSQEGGEETQYF. DNA for the CDR3: TGTGCCAGCAGCCAAGAAGGGGGGGAAGAGACCCAGTACTTC.

A few counts support this clonotype. The chain couples TRBV5-1 to TRBJ2-3; D not resolved. V was cut by 4 bases and J by 2 bases, with 14 bases left in between. The CDR3 sequence is 15 residues long. Germline-derived CDR1 and CDR2 are SGHRS and YFSETQ. The CDR3 protein is CASSPERRNTDTQYF. CDR3 DNA: TGCGCCAGCAGCCCGGAAAGGCGAAACACAGATACGCAGTATTTT.

This rearrangement joins TRBV7-9 to TRBJ2-5, with D perhaps TRBD1 (6 bases). Germline values: CDR1 SEHNR, CDR2 FQNEAQ (reference sequence). The CDR3 runs to 14 residues. The germline V and J ends were trimmed by 9 bases and 1 base, with 15 bases remaining between them. The CDR3 coding sequence is TGTGCCAGTGGAGACGGACAGATCCAAGAGACCCAGTACTTC. Its protein is CASGDGQIQETQYF.

Notes on this clonotype: A read error may explain this, as a much larger clone is one base away. The V and J genes are TRBV3-1 and TRBJ1-2, with D unresolved. The V end lost 3 bases, the J end lost 0 bases, and 5 bases lay between the germline ends. The CDR3 has 13 residues. Germline-derived CDR1 and CDR2 are LGHDT and YNNKEL (reference sequence). CDR3 amino acids: CASSHAANYGYTF. The CDR3 DNA reads TGTGCCAGCAGCCACGCAGCTAACTATGGCTACACCTTC. The entire variable domain, with the rest obtained from reference TRBV3-1 and TRBJ1-2, is as follows: DTAVSQTPKYLVTQMGNDKSIKCEQNLGHDTMYWYKQDSKKFLKIMFSYNNKELIINETVPNRFSPKSPDKAHLNLHINSLELGDSAVYFCASSHAANYGYTFGSGTRLTVV.

The chain recombines TRBV6-5 with TRBJ2-3; TRBD1 matches 7 bases. Germline CDR1 MNHEY, CDR2 SVGAGI. The CDR3 has 14 residues. Trimming removed 6 bases from V and 5 bases from J; junction bases left unmatched: 8. Here the CDR3 reads CASSAGTEVDTQYF. As DNA, the CDR3 is TGTGCCAGCAGCGCAGGGACAGAGGTAGATACGCAGTATTTT.

The chain carries TRBV4-2 and TRBJ2-4, with D perhaps given as TRBD1 or TRBD2 (5 bases each). The DNA end is more similar to TRBJ2-7, so the J call may be wrong. CDR1 is LGHNA, CDR2 YNFKEQ, per germline. The CDR3 runs to 18 residues. DNA of the CDR3: TGTGCCAGCAGCCAAGAGATCCGGGATAGGGGTTGGGTATACGAGCAGTACTTC. Its translation: CASSQEIRDRGWVYEQYF.

The chain carries TRBV5-1 and TRBJ2-3; D could derive from TRBD1 or TRBD2 (5 bases each). The germline gives CDR1 SGHRS, CDR2 YFSETQ. V shed 0 bases and J shed 10 bases, with 18 bases lying between them. The length of the CDR3 is 15 residues. Here the CDR3 reads CASSLVGTSIDAQYF. The CDR3 nucleotides read TGCGCCAGCAGCTTGGTGGGGACCTCCATCGATGCGCAGTATTTT.

This chain connects TRBV6-5 to TRBJ2-3; D tentatively fits TRBD1 or TRBD2 (5 bases each). Germline CDR1 and CDR2: MNHEY and SVGAGI. Trimming stripped 6 bases from V and 6 bases from J, with 19 bases between. The length of the CDR3 is 15 residues. CDR3 in amino acids: CASSPMDGGTDTQYF. CDR3 in DNA: TGTGCCAGCAGCCCCATGGACGGTGGGACCGATACGCAGTATTTT.

In this sample, this clonotype turned up a few times. The chain combines TRBV5-5 with TRBJ2-5; TRBD2 aligns across 8 bases. Germline V gene data show CDR1 as SGHKS and CDR2 as YYEKEE (reference sequence). J lost 11 bases, V lost 1 base, and 13 bases had no gene match. The length of the CDR3 is 15 residues. CDR3 nucleotides: TGTGCCAGCAGCTTGCGCGCGGGAGGTTACAATGAGCAGTACTTC. Protein sequence: CASSLRAGGYNEQYF.

The chain couples TRBV27 to TRBJ2-5; TRBD2 might be the D (5 bases). This CDR3 is built from 14 residues. Germline CDR1 MNHEY, CDR2 SMNVEV (reference sequence). The V gene lost 6 bases and the J gene lost 5 bases, with 16 bases spanning the gap. CDR3 coding DNA: TGTGCCAGCAGCATGCTCGCGGGCGGGGAGACCCAGTACTTC. As protein: CASSMLAGGETQYF.

V gene TRBV29-1 combines with J gene TRBJ2-1, with TRBD1 matching over 8 bases. The DNA end lines up better with TRBJ2-7; the J call may be wrong. The CDR3 is 14 amino acids. Germline V CDR1 and CDR2: SQVTM, ANQGSEA. Here the CDR3 DNA reads TGCAGCGTTGCTATTGGGACAGGATACAATGAGCAGTACTTC. The encoded protein is CSVAIGTGYNEQYF.

V is TRBV6-2 or TRBV6-3 and J is TRBJ2-7; D is tentatively TRBD1 or TRBD2 (5 bases each). Trimming left V 3 bases short and J 5 bases short, with 14 bases between. CDR1 MNHEY and CDR2 SVGEGT come from the germline V gene. This CDR3 contains 14 residues. In nucleotides, the CDR3 is TGTGCCAGCAGTTATGGGGGAGTAGTCCACGAGCAGTACTTC. Translated: CASSYGGVVHEQYF.

Written as DNA, the CDR3 is TGCGCCAGCAGCCCAGACCAGGGGGACGACCTCCCACCCCTCCACTTT. This sequence encodes CASSPDQGDDLPPLHF. V and J are TRBV4-1 and TRBJ1-6; 7 nucleotides line up with TRBD1. V lost 4 bases, J lost 11 bases, and 14 bases stayed unmatched. Germline CDR1 is MGHRA and CDR2 is YSYEKL. The CDR3 length is 16 residues.

This chain connects TRBV27 to TRBJ2-1; D is unclear. Germline values: CDR1 MNHEY, CDR2 SMNVEV (reference sequence). This CDR3 spans 15 amino acids. Trimming removed 5 bases at V and 3 bases at J, with 14 bases between. CDR3 sequence reads: CASSRSWLNYNEQFF. The CDR3 DNA reads TGTGCCAGCAGTCGATCGTGGCTCAACTACAATGAGCAGTTCTTC.